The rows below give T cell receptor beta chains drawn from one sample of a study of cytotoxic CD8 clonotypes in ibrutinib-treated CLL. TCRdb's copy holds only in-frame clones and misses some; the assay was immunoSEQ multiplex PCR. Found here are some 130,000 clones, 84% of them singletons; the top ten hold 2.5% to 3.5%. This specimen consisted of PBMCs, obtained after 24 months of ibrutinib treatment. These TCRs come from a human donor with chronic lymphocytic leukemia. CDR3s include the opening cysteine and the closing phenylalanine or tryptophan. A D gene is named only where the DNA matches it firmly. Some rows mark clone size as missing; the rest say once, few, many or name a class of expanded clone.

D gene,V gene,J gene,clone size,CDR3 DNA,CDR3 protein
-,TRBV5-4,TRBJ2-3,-,TGTGCCAGCAGCTTCTTCGGCCCGACAAGGACGCAGTATTTT,CASSFFGPTRTQYF
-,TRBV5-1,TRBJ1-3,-,TGCGCCAGCAGTTCCGACGGAAACACCATATATTTT,CASSSDGNTIYF
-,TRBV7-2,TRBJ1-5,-,TGTGCCAGCAGCCAAAACCTCGGGTTGCAGGTCTATCAGCCCCAGCATTTT,CASSQNLGLQVYQPQHF
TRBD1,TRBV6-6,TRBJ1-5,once,TGTGCCAGCAGCAGGGACAGTTACCAGCCCCAGCATTTT,CASSRDSYQPQHF
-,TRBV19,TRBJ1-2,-,TGTGCCAGTAGGATCACAAACTATGGCTACACCTTC,CASRITNYGYTF
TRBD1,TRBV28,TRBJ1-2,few,TGTGCCAGCAGACAGGGGGTAGGCTATGGCTACACCTTC,CASRQGVGYGYTF
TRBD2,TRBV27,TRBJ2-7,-,TGTGCCAGCAGTTCAAGCGGGGGGCTCTCCTACGAGCAGTACTTC,CASSSSGGLSYEQYF
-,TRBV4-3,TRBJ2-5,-,TGCGCCAGCAGCCAAGTGGCAGGGTTTTTGGAGACCCAGTACTTC,CASSQVAGFLETQYF
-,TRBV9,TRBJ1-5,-,TGTGCCAGCAGCGTAGGGGATGTGCAAAATCAGCCCCAGCATTTT,CASSVGDVQNQPQHF
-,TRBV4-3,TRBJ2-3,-,TGCGCCAGCAGCCAAGGAGGGGGGGCGGGGCTGAGCACAGATACGCAGTATTTT,CASSQGGGAGLSTDTQYF
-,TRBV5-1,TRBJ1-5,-,TGCGCCAGCAGCTTGGTCCCGAATCAGCCCCAGCATTTT,CASSLVPNQPQHF
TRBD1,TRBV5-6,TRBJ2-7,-,TGTGCCAGCAGCTTGGCGGGACAGGGAGGATACGAGCAGTACTTC,CASSLAGQGGYEQYF
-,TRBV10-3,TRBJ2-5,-,TGTGCCATCAGTGTCGGCAGGGGAGGGCAAGAGACCCAGTACTTC,CAISVGRGGQETQYF
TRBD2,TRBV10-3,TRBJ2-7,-,TGTGCCATCAGTGAGTCGACTAGCGGGGGATACGAGCAGTACTTC,CAISESTSGGYEQYF
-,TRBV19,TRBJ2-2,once,TGTGCCAGTAGTATACGATCACAGGGTGCGAACACCGGGGAGCTGTTTTTT,CASSIRSQGANTGELFF
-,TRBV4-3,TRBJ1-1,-,TGCGCCAGCAGCCAAGACCTGGGAAGGACTGAAGCTTTCTTT,CASSQDLGRTEAFF
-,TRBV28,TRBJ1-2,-,TGTGCCAGCAGCCTCTCTGGGCGTGGTGGCTACACCTTC,CASSLSGRGGYTF
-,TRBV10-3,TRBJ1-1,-,TGTGCCATCAGTGATAGGGGGAACACTGAAGCTTTCTTT,CAISDRGNTEAFF
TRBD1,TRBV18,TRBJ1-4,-,TGTGCCAGCTCACCAGCGACAGGGGATGAAAAACTGTTTTTT,CASSPATGDEKLFF
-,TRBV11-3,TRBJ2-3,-,TGTGCCAGCAGCTTAGGAAGGGGGACAGATACGCAGTATTTT,CASSLGRGTDTQYF
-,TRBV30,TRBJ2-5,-,TGTGCCTGGAGTGTACTTCACGGATCACAAGAGACCCAGTACTTC,CAWSVLHGSQETQYF
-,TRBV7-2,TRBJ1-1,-,TGTGCCAGCAGCTTAGCGCCCACCACCAAGACAGACCTTGAAGCTTTCTTT,CASSLAPTTKTDLEAFF
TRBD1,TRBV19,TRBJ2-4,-,TGTGCCAGTAGTATAAGTGGACAGGGTGATATTCAGTACTTC,CASSISGQGDIQYF
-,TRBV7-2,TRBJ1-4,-,TGTGCCAGCAGCCCAGTGGGAACTAATGAAAAACTGTTTTTT,CASSPVGTNEKLFF
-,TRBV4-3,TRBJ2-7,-,TGCGCCAGCAGCCAAGATGTGTTAGGTTACGAGCAGTACTTC,CASSQDVLGYEQYF
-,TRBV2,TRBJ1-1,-,TGTGCCAGCAGTGACCGAGGGAACACTGAAGCTTTCTTT,CASSDRGNTEAFF
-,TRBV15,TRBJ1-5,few,TGTGCCACCAGCAAGGCGGGGGGTAGGCAGCCCCAGCATTTT,CATSKAGGRQPQHF
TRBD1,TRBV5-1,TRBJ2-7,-,TGCGCCAGCAGCGAAGGGACAGGCCTTTCCTACGAGCAGTACTTC,CASSEGTGLSYEQYF
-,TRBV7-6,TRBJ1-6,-,TGTGCTAGCAGAATTTCTGGGCAGACGAATTCACCCCTCCACTTT,CASRISGQTNSPLHF
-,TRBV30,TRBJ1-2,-,TGTGCCTGGAGTGGGGCAGAATCTAACTATGGCTACACCTTC,CAWSGAESNYGYTF
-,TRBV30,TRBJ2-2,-,TGTGCCTGGAGGGTCATGGGCACCGGGGAGCTGTTTTTT,CAWRVMGTGELFF
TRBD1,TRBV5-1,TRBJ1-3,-,TGCGCCAGCAGCCCACGGATAACAGGGGAAAGAAACACCATATATTTT,CASSPRITGERNTIYF
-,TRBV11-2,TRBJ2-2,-,TGTGCCAGCAGCTTAGTTGGTTACAGGGCGAACACCGGGGAGCTGTTTTTT,CASSLVGYRANTGELFF
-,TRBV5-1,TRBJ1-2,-,TGCGCCAGCAGCTCGGCTCAGGGTCTCTATGGCTACACCTTC,CASSSAQGLYGYTF
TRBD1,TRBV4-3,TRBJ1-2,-,TGCGCCAGCAGCCGAGCAACAGGGGGCGCGGACTATGGCTACACCTTC,CASSRATGGADYGYTF
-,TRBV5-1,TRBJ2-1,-,TGCGCCAGCAGCTTGGTTGGGGGGCGCTCCTACAATGAGCAGTTCTTC,CASSLVGGRSYNEQFF